This record looks at one T cell receptor (beta chain) sequence and its context. Its antigen is currently not known. No much larger clone is present one base from it, and per-base qualities are unavailable. This specimen belongs to a study of control samples from healthy donors and cancer patients (dated by TCRdb to the early 2020s). Trimming removed 4 bases from V and 5 bases from J, leaving 15 bases between the germline ends. According to the germline V gene, CDR1 reads SGDLS and CDR2 reads YYNGEE. The CDR3 starts with the cysteine, ends with the phenylalanine, and has 14 residues. Of the read, only the CDR3 DNA is kept; its 42 bases are in frame from base 1. The library was produced with the immunoSEQ multiplex PCR assay. Not all clones reach the TCRdb copy of this immuneACCESS table, which keeps in-frame sequences only. Checked studies attribute under half of the gap to unresolved V genes and leave the rest unexplained. Across this sample there are more than 140,000 clones, with 85% to 95% seen only once. Jointly, the top ten make up around 12% of the sample.

The material sequenced was blood. The sequence came from a man between 40 and 49 years old in good health. The chain uses TRBV9 and TRBJ2-5; the D segment might be TRBD1 or TRBD2, since each matches 5 bases. The CDR3 has the sequence CASSPGTYEETQYF. DNA sequence: TGTGCCAGCAGCCCCGGGACCTATGAGGAGACCCAGTACTTC.